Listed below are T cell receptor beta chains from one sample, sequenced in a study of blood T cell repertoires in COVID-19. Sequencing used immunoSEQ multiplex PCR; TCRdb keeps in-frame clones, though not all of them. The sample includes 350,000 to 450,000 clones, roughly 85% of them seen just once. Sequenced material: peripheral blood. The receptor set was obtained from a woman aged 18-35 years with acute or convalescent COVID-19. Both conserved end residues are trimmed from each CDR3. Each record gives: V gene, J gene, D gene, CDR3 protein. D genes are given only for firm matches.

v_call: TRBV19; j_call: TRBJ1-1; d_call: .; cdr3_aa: ASSKGSDIGNTEAF
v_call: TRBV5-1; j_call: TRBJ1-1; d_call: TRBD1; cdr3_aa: ASSRDSLNTEAF
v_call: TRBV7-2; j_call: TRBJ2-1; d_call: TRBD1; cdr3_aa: ASSLVTGGYNEQF
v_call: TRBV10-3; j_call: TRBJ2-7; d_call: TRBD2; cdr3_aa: AISDGTSGGAYEQY
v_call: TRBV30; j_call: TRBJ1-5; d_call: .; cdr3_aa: AWKQGNQPQH
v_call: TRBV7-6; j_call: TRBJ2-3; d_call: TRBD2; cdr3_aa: ASSQRGGTDTQY
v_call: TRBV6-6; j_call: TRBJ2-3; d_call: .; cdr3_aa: ASSPRGKGGAPTDTQY
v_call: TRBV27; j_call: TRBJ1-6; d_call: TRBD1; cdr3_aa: ASSSSWTGAKSLH
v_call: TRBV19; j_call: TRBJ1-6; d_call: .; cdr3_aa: ASSKGLGNPFVLLH
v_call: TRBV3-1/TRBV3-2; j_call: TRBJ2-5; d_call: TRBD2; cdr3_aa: ASSLKTSVQETQY
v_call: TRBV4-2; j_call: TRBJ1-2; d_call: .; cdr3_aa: ASSSPVQGDYGYT
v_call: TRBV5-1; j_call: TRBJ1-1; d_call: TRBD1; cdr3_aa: ASSLTLPGQGMNTEAF
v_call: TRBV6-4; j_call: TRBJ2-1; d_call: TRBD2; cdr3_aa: ASSVSGTSGNEQF
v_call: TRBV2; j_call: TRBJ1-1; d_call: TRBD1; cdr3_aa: ASIPTGTGSEAF
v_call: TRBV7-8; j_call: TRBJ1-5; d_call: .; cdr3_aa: ASSLTGRAGNQPQH
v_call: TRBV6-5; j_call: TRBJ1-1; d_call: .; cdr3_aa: ASSYEVGGIHTEAF
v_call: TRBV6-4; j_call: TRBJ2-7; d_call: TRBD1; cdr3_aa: ASSDSSRVDRDSYEQY
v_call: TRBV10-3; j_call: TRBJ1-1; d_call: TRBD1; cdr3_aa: AISGRTGAYTEAF
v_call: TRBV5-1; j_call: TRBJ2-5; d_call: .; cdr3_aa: ASSLGAGAQETQY
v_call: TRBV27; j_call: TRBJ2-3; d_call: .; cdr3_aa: ASSFLGSTDTQY
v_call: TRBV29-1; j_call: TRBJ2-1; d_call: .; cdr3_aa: SVDGRRSSYNEQF
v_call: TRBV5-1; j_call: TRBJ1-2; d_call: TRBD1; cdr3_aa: ASSLDLGQGGYT
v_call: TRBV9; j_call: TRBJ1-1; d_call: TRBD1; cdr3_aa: ASRAADRMNTEAF
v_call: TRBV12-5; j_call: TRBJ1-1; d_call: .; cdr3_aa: ASGLVDSLEAF
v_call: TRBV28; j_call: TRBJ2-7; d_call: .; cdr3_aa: ASSLDWLEQY
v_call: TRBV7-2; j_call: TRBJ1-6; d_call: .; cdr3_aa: ASRLRQNNNSPLH
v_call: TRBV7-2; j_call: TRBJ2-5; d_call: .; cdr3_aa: ASSLTTYTQETQY
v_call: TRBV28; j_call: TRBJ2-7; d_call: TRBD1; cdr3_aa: ASSARDRRYEQY
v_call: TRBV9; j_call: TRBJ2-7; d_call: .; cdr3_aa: ASSVVPYEQY
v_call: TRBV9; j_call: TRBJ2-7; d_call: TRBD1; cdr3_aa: ASSETGTGPHEQY
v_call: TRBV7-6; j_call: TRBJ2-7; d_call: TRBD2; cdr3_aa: ASSQSGLADYEQY
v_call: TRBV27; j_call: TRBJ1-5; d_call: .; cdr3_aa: ASSLSGLQPQH
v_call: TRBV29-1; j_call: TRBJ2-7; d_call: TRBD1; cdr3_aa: SAEGQFYEQY
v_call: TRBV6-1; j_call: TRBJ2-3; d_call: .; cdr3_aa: ASSENKDTQY
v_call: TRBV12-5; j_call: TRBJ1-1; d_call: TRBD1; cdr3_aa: ASGYSTGGGSDTEAF
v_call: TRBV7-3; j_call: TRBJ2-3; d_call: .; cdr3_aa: ASSPSGSTDTQY
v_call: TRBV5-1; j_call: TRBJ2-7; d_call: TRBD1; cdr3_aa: ASSSPGQGTYEQY
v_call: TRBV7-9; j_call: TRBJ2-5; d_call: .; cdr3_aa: ASSLAGTEETQY
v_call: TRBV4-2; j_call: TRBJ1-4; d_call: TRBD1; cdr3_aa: ASSQYFDRGLEKLF
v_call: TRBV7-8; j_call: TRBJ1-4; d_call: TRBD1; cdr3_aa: ASSPTGTGAEKLF
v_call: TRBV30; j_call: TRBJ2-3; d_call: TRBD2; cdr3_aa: AWRLAGATDTQY
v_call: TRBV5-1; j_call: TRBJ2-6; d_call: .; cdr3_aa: ASSLDDVDDFSGANVLT
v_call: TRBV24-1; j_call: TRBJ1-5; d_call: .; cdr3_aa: ATSGQDPNQPQH
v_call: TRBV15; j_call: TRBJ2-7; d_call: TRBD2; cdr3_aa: ATSPSGGSYEQY
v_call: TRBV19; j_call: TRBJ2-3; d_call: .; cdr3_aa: ASSLYRVSTDTQY
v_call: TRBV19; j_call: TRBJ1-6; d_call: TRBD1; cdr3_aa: ASSSGQTNSPLH
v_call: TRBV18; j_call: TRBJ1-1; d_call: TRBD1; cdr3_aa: ASSADRAEAF
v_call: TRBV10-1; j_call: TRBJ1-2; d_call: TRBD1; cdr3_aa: ASGSTGSYGYT
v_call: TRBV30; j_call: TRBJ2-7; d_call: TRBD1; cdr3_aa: AWSTWDRNMYEQY